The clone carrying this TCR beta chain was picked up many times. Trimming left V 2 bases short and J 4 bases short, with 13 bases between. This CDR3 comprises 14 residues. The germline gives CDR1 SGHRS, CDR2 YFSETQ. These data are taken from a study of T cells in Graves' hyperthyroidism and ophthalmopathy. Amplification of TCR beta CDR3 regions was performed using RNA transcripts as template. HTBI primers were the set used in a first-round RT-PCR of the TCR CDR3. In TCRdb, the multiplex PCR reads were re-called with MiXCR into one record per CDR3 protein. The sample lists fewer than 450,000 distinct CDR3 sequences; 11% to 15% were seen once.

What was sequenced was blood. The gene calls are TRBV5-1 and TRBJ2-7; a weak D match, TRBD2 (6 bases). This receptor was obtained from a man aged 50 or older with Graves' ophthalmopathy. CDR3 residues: CASSFGDSLYEQYF. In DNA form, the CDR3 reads TGCGCCAGCAGCTTTGGGGACTCCTTGTACGAGCAGTACTTC.